Below are 15 T cell receptor beta chains sequenced from a single sample in a study of cytomegalovirus exposure and HLA in healthy donors. Vbeta (60) and Jbeta (13) primers were used in the PCR. Sequencing was performed with immunoSEQ multiplex PCR; in TCRdb, only in-frame clones are kept and a portion is missing. The sample holds under 250,000 clones; about 80% are singletons and the top ten take approximately 8.4%. The sequenced sample was PBMCs. These receptors were obtained from a woman aged 60-75 years in good health and CMV-seropositive.

The chain links TRBV9 to TRBJ2-1, with D perhaps matching TRBD2 (7 bases). Germline CDR1 SGDLS, CDR2 YYNGEE. The V end was cut by 0 bases, the J end by 0 bases, with 19 bases between. CDR3 size: 19 residues. The CDR3 DNA follows: TGTGCCAGCAGCGTAGAGTTTGGGGGGGGCGGAACCTCCTACAATGAGCAGTTCTTC. Encoded protein: CASSVEFGGGGTSYNEQFF.

This rearrangement joins TRBV5-1 to TRBJ1-1; unclear D gene. Trimming removed 3 bases from V and 5 bases from J, with 26 bases in between. Germline V gives CDR1 SGHRS, CDR2 YFSETQ. The CDR3 has 18 amino acids. This chain's CDR3 is CASSSNVGGGGQGTEAFF. The CDR3 DNA sequence: TGCGCCAGCAGCTCGAATGTTGGCGGTGGAGGGCAAGGGACTGAAGCTTTCTTT. Full variable domain (remainder filled in from reference TRBV5-1 and TRBJ1-1): KAGVTQTPRYLIKTRGQQVTLSCSPISGHRSVSWYQQTPGQGLQFLFEYFSETQRNKGNFPGRFSGRQFSNSRSEMNVSTLELGDSALYLCASSSNVGGGGQGTEAFFGQGTRLTVV.

The V call is TRBV6-4, the J call TRBJ1-2; 7 bases are shared with TRBD1. Germline values: CDR1 MRHNA, CDR2 SNTAGT. The CDR3 is made up of 14 amino acids. J gave up 0 bases and V 4 bases, and 2 bases lay outside the gene matches. CDR3 sequence reads: CASSGGTANYGYTF. In DNA, the CDR3 is TGTGCCAGCAGTGGAGGGACAGCTAACTATGGCTACACCTTC.

The V and J genes are TRBV4-2 and TRBJ2-5; 13 bases line up with TRBD2. The CDR3 contains 15 residues. Germline lookup yields CDR1 LGHNA and CDR2 YNFKEQ. The J segment lost 5 bases and the V segment lost 5 bases, leaving 5 bases of the junction unmatched. CDR3 sequence reads: CASSSGLAGAETQYF. The CDR3 nucleotides are TGTGCCAGCAGCTCCGGACTAGCGGGAGCTGAGACCCAGTACTTC.

V usage is TRBV7-9 and J usage is TRBJ2-1; D perhaps matches TRBD2 (6 bases). The CDR3 is 13 amino acids. V lost 6 bases, J lost 3 bases, and 9 bases lay in between. The germline gives CDR1 SEHNR, CDR2 FQNEAQ (reference sequence). CDR3 nucleotide sequence: TGTGCCAGCAGTGAGACTAGCTACAATGAGCAGTTCTTC. This translates into CASSETSYNEQFF.

The rearrangement joins TRBV28 to TRBJ2-3; TRBD1 matches 9 bases. CDR3 length: 16 amino acids. With V trimmed by 5 bases and J by 5 bases, 11 bases remained unmatched. Germline CDR1 MDHEN, CDR2 SYDVKM. CDR3 region: CASSQGTGSWVDTQYF. In nucleotides, the CDR3 is TGTGCCAGCAGTCAAGGGACAGGGAGTTGGGTAGATACGCAGTATTTT.

V and J are TRBV6-5 and TRBJ1-2, with a possible D match to TRBD1 (5 bases). Trimming pared 6 bases from V and 5 bases from J, leaving 13 bases between. Per the germline V gene, CDR1 is MNHEY and CDR2 is SVGAGI. The CDR3 length is 13 residues. The chain's CDR3 is CASRGNRRYGYTF. The CDR3 DNA is TGTGCCAGCAGGGGTAACAGGAGATATGGCTACACCTTC.

V is TRBV7-9 and J is TRBJ1-5, with 9 bases identical to TRBD1. CDR1 is SEHNR, CDR2 FQNEAQ, per germline (reference sequence). Trimming cost V 5 bases and J 5 bases; bases outside gene matches: 4. The CDR3 sequence is 14 residues long. CDR3 coding DNA: TGTGCCAGCAGCCTCGGGACAGGGCATCAGCCCCAGCATTTT. Amino acids: CASSLGTGHQPQHF.

This chain links TRBV5-1 with TRBJ1-1; no clear D. This CDR3 is 15 amino acids long. Germline CDR1 reads SGHRS; CDR2 reads YFSETQ. The V gene lost 0 bases and the J gene lost 6 bases, with 15 bases spanning the gap. CDR3 in DNA: TGCGCCAGCAGCTTGGGAGGAGGGCACTCTGCTGAAGCTTTCTTT. This codes for CASSLGGGHSAEAFF.

The CDR3 is CASSVWGTGLDIQYF. CDR3 sequence (DNA): TGTGCCAGCAGTGTTTGGGGTACAGGGCTGGACATTCAGTACTTC. The rearrangement uses TRBV6-1 and TRBJ2-4; the D gene is possibly TRBD1 (6 bases). The V gene's germline CDR1 is MNHNS and CDR2 SASEGT. This CDR3 spans 15 amino acids. Trimming took 4 bases from V and 8 from J, leaving 18 bases between them.

The chain combines TRBV5-5 with TRBJ2-7, with D maybe TRBD2 (6 bases). The CDR3 has 14 residues. Germline CDR1 reads SGHKS; CDR2 reads YYEKEE (reference sequence). Trimming shortened V by 0 bases and J by 6 bases, and 13 bases separated the two germline ends. CDR3 sequence reads: CASSLEYSGGEQYF. CDR3 DNA: TGTGCCAGCAGCTTGGAGTACTCCGGGGGCGAGCAGTACTTC.

This chain connects TRBV29-1 to TRBJ1-1; TRBD1 might be the D (6 bases). From germline, CDR1 is SQVTM and CDR2 ANQGSEA. The germline V and J ends were trimmed by 4 bases and 2 bases, with 14 bases remaining between them. The CDR3 contains 14 residues. For the CDR3, the DNA is TGCAGCGTTGGGGCAGGGGCGATCAACACTGAAGCTTTCTTT. Its protein product is CSVGAGAINTEAFF.

V gene TRBV4-1 combines with J gene TRBJ2-3; 8 bases match TRBD1. Germline V gives CDR1 MGHRA, CDR2 YSYEKL. The length of the CDR3 is 16 residues. With 3 bases clipped from V and 5 bases from J, the junction kept 10 bases outside the gene matches. The DNA for the CDR3 is TGCGCCAGCAGCCAGCACGGGACAGGTTTGGAAGATACGCAGTATTTT. It codes for CASSQHGTGLEDTQYF.

CDR3 sequence: CSVGRGSGVRTTDTQYF. CDR3 nucleotides: TGCAGCGTTGGGAGGGGCAGCGGGGTTCGTACGACAGATACGCAGTATTTT. V gene TRBV29-1 combines with J gene TRBJ2-3, with TRBD2 identical over 7 bases. The germline V gene encodes CDR1 SQVTM and CDR2 ANQGSEA. This CDR3 comprises 17 residues. The V and J ends lost 4 bases and 3 bases, in that order; junction bases with no gene match: 16.

This sequence joins TRBV28 and TRBJ1-4; D not resolved. With 3 bases removed from V and 6 bases from J, the gap between germline ends came to 11 bases. Germline V gene lookup returns CDR1 MDHEN and CDR2 SYDVKM. The CDR3 contains 14 residues. CDR3 nucleotides: TGTGCCAGCAGTTTTTTTGGGGAGGATGAAAAACTGTTTTTT. Translated, it gives CASSFFGEDEKLFF.